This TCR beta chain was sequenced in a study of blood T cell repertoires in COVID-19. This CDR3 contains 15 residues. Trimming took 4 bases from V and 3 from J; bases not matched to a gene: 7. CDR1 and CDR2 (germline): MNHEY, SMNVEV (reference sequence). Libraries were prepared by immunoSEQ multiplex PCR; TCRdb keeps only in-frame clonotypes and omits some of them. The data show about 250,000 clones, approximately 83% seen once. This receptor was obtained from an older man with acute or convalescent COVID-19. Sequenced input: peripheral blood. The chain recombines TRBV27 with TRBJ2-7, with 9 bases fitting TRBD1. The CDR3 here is CASSSLGTGNYEQYF. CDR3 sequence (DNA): TGTGCCAGCAGTTCCTTAGGGACAGGGAACTACGAGCAGTACTTC.